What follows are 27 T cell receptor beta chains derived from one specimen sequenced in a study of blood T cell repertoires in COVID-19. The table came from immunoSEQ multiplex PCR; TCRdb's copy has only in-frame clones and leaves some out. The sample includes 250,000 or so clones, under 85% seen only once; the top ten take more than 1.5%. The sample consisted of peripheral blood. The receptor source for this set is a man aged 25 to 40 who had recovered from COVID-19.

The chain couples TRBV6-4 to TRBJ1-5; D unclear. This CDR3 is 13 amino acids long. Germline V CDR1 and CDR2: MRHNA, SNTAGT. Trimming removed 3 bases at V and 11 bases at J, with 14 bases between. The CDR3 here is CASSEYEGGAQHF. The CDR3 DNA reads TGTGCCAGCAGTGAGTATGAGGGAGGAGCCCAGCATTTT.

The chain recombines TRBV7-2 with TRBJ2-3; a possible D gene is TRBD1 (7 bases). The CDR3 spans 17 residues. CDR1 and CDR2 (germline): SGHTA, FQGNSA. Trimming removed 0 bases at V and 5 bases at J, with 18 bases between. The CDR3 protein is CASSLAVGQGGIDTQYF. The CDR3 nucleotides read TGTGCCAGCAGCTTAGCGGTCGGTCAGGGGGGAATAGATACGCAGTATTTT. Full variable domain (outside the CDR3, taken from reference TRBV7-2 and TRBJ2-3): GAGVSQSPSNKVTEKGKDVELRCDPISGHTALYWYRQSLGQGLEFLIYFQGNSAPDKSGLPSDRFSAERTGGSVSTLTIQRTQQEDSAVYLCASSLAVGQGGIDTQYFGPGTRLTVL.

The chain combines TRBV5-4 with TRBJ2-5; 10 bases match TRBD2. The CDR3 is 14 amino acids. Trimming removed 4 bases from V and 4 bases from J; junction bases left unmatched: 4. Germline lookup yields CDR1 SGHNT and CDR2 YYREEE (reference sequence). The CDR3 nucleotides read TGTGCCAGCAGCGCGGGACTAGCGATAGAGACCCAGTACTTC. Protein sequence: CASSAGLAIETQYF.

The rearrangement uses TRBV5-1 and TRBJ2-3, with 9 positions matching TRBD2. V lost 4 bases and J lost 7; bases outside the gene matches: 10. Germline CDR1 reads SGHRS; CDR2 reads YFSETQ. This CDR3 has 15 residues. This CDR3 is CASSPERGARYTQYF. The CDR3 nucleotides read TGCGCCAGCAGCCCGGAGCGGGGGGCGCGGTATACGCAGTATTTT.

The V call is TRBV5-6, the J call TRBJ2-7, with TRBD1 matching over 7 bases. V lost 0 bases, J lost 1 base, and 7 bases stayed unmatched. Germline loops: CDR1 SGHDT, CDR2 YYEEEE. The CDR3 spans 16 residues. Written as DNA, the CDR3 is TGTGCCAGCAGCTTGGACACGACAGGGTGGTCCTACGAGCAGTACTTC. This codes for CASSLDTTGWSYEQYF.

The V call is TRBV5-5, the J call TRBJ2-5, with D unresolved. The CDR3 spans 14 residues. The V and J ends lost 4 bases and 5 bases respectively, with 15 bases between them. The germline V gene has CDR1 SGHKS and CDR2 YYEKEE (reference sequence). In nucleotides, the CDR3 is TGTGCCAGCAGCCGGCTAGGAAGTAAGGAGACCCAGTACTTC. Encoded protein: CASSRLGSKETQYF.

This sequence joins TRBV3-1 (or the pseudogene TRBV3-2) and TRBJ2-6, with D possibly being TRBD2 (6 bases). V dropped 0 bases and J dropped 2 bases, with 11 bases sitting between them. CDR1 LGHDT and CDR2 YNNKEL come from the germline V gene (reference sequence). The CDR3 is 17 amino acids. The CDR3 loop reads CASSQEITGAGANVLTF. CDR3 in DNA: TGTGCCAGCAGCCAAGAGATAACGGGAGCTGGGGCCAACGTCCTGACTTTC.

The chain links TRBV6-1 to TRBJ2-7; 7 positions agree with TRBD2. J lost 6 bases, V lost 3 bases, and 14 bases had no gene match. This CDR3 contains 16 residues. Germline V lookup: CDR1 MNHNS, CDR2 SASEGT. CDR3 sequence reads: CASSEGEGTGMFEQYV. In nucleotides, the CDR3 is TGTGCCAGCAGTGAGGGGGAGGGCACGGGGATGTTCGAGCAGTACGTC.

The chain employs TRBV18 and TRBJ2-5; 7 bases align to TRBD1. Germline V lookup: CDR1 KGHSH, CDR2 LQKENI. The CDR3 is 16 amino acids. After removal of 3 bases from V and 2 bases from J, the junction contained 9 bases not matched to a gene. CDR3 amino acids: CASSPRVGGPQETQYF. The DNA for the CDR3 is TGTGCCAGCTCACCCCGGGTAGGGGGCCCTCAAGAGACCCAGTACTTC. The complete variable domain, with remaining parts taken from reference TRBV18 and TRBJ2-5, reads NAGVMQNPRHLVRRRGQEARLRCSPMKGHSHVYWYRQLPEEGLKFMVYLQKENIIDESGMPKERFSAEFPKEGPSILRIQQVVRGDSAAYFCASSPRVGGPQETQYFGPGTRLLVL.

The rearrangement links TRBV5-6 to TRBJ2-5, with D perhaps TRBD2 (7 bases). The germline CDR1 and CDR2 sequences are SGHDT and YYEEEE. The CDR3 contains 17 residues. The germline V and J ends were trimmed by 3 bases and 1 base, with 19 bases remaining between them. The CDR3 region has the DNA TGTGCCAGCAGCTCCCGATGGGGCGGGGGCTCCCAAGAGACCCAGTACTTC. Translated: CASSSRWGGGSQETQYF.

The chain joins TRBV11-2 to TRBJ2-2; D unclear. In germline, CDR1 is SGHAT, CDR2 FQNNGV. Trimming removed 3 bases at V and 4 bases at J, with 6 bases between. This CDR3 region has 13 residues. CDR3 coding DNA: TGTGCCAGCAGCTTGACTTTCACCGGGGAGCTGTTTTTT. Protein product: CASSLTFTGELFF.

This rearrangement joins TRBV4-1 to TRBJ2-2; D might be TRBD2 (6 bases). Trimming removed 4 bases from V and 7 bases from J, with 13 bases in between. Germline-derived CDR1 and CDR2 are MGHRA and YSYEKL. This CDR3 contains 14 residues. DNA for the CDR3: TGCGCCAGCAGCCGATCCGGCGGGGACGGGGAGCTGTTTTTT. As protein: CASSRSGGDGELFF.

The chain's CDR3 is CASSQASGGEETQYF. CDR3 nucleotides: TGTGCCAGCTCTCAGGCCAGCGGGGGGGAAGAGACCCAGTACTTC. The chain uses TRBV5-4 and TRBJ2-5; 10 bases align to TRBD2. The CDR3 length is 15 residues. V dropped 7 bases and J dropped 3; count of bases not matched to a gene: 9. Germline V CDR1 and CDR2: SGHNT, YYREEE (reference sequence).

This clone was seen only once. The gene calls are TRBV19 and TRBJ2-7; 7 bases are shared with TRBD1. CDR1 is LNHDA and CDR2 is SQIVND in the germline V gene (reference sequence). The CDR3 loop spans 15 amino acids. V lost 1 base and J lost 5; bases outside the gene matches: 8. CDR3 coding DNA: TGTGCCAGTAGTATAGGGCCCGGACAGGCGGACGAGCAGTACTTC. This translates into CASSIGPGQADEQYF.

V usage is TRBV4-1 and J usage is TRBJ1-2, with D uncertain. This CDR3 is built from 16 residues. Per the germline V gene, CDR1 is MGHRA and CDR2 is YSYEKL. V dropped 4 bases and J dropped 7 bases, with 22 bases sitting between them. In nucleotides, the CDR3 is TGCGCCAGCAGCCTTAGGGCGGGCCTTGGTGGAGGTGGCTACACCTTC. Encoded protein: CASSLRAGLGGGGYTF.

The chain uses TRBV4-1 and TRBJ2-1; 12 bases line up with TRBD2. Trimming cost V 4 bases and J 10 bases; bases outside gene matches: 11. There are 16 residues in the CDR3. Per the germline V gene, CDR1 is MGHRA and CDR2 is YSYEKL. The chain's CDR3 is CASSPSSGGASGEQFF. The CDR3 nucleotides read TGCGCCAGCAGCCCCTCTAGCGGGGGGGCTTCCGGGGAGCAGTTCTTC.

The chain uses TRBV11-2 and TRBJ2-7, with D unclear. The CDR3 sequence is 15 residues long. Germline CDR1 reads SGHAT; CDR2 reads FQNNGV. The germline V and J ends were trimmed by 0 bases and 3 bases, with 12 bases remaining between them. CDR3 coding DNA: TGTGCCAGCAGCTTAGATTGGAGTAGGTACTACGAGCAGTACGTC. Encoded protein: CASSLDWSRYYEQYV.

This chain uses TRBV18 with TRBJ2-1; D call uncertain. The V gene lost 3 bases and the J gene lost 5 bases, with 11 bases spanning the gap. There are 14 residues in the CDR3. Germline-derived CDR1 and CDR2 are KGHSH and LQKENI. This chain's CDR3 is CASSPPSGHNEQFF. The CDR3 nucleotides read TGTGCCAGCTCACCCCCATCGGGTCACAATGAGCAGTTCTTC.

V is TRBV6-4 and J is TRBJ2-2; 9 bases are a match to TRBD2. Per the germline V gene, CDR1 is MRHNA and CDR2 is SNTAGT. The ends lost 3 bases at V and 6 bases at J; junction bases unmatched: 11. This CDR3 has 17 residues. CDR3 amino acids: CASSDWRGGETPGELFF. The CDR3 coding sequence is TGTGCCAGCAGTGATTGGCGCGGGGGGGAGACCCCCGGGGAGCTGTTTTTT.

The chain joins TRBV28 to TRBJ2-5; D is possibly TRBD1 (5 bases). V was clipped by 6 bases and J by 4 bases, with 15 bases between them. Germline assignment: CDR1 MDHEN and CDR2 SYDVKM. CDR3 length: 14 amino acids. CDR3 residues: CASRRDDRPETQYF. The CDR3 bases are TGTGCCAGCAGGAGAGATGACAGACCAGAGACCCAGTACTTC.

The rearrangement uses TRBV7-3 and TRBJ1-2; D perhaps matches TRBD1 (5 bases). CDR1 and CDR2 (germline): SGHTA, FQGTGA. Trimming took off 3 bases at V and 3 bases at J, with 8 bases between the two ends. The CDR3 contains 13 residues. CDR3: CASSFDRDYGYTF. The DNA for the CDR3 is TGTGCCAGCAGCTTCGACAGAGACTATGGCTACACCTTC.

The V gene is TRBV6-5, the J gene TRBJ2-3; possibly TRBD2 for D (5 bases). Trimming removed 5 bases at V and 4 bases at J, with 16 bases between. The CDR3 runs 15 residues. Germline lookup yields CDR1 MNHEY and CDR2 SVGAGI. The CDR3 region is CASSRGSAGADTQYF. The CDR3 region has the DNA TGTGCCAGCAGTAGAGGGTCCGCCGGGGCAGATACGCAGTATTTT.

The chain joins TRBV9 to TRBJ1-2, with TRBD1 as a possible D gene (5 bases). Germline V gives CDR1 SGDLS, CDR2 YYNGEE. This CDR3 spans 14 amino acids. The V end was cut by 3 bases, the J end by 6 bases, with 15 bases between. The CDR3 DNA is TGTGCCAGCAGCGCGGGGGTCGGGGTCGATGGCTACACCTTC. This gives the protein CASSAGVGVDGYTF.

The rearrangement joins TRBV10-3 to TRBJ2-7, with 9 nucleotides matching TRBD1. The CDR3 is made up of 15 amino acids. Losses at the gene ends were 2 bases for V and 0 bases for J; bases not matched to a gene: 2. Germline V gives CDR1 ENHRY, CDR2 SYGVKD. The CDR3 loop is CAISEKGQGSYEQYV. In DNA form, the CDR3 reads TGTGCCATCAGTGAGAAGGGACAGGGCTCCTACGAGCAGTACGTC.

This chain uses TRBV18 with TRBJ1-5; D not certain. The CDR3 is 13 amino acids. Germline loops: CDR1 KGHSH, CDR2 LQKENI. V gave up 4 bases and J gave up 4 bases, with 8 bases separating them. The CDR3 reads CASSLGENQPQHF. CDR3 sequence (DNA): TGTGCCAGCTCACTCGGGGAAAATCAGCCCCAGCATTTT.

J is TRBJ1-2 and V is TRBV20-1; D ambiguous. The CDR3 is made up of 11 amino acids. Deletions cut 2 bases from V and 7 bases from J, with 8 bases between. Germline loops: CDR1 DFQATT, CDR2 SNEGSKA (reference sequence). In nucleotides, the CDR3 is TGCAGTGCTAGAAGAGGGATTGGCTACACCTTC. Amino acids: CSARRGIGYTF.

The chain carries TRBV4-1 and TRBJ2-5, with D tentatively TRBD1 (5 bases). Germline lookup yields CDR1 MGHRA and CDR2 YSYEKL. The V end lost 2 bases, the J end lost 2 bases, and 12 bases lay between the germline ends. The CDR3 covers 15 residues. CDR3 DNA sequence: TGCGCCAGCAGCCAATACTGGTCAGGGCAAGAGACCCAGTACTTC. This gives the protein CASSQYWSGQETQYF.